A single sample is the source of the 27 T cell receptor beta chains below, sequenced in a study of blood T cell repertoires in COVID-19. Produced via immunoSEQ multiplex PCR; TCRdb's table is partial and in-frame only. This table has more than 80,000 clones, 86% appearing once. The sequencing sample was made of peripheral blood. These receptors originate from a man older than 75 with acute or convalescent COVID-19.

The rearrangement uses TRBV7-2 and TRBJ1-3; 9 bases line up with TRBD1. The CDR3 length is 14 residues. Germline V gene lookup returns CDR1 SGHTA and CDR2 FQGNSA. V lost 5 bases to trimming and J lost 8 bases; unmatched junction nucleotides: 7. The CDR3 coding sequence is TGTGCCAGCAGCCTAGACAGGGGGAGGGACACCATATATTTT. This gives the protein CASSLDRGRDTIYF.

J is TRBJ2-2 and V is TRBV19; D perhaps matches TRBD1 (5 bases). Germline CDR1 LNHDA, CDR2 SQIVND (reference sequence). The CDR3 totals 17 residues. V was shortened by 9 bases and J by 4 bases, with 24 bases between the two germline ends. CDR3 nucleotide sequence: TGTGCCAGCAAAGGGGAACGACAGAGCCTCAGCACCGGGGAGCTGTTTTTT. Its translation: CASKGERQSLSTGELFF.

The V call is TRBV9, the J call TRBJ2-3; TRBD1 matches 8 bases. Germline CDR1 reads SGDLS; CDR2 reads YYNGEE. With V trimmed by 4 bases and J by 6 bases, 4 bases remained unmatched. The CDR3 length is 13 residues. CDR3 in amino acids: CASSLQGADTQYF. CDR3 sequence (DNA): TGTGCCAGCAGCCTTCAGGGGGCGGATACGCAGTATTTT.

On this clone: The sample has other DNA sequences that encode this CDR3 too. The V gene is TRBV15, the J gene TRBJ2-7; 9 bases align to TRBD1. The CDR3 has 14 residues. The germline gives CDR1 LNHNV, CDR2 YYDKDF (reference sequence). The V gene end was trimmed by 3 bases and the J gene end by 2 bases; junction bases not matched to a gene: 2. CDR3 sequence (DNA): TGTGCCACCAGCAGGGACAGGGGACCCTACGAGCAGTACTTC. Translated, it gives CATSRDRGPYEQYF.

V and J are TRBV9 and TRBJ1-6; possibly TRBD1 for D (6 bases). V lost 3 bases and J 7 bases, leaving 14 bases between the germline ends. The CDR3 is made up of 15 amino acids. The germline gives CDR1 SGDLS, CDR2 YYNGEE. The CDR3 coding sequence is TGTGCCAGCAGCGAAGGGGGGAGGGGGAATTCACCCCTCCACTTT. Residues: CASSEGGRGNSPLHF. Complete variable domain (other parts from reference TRBV9 and TRBJ1-6): DSGVTQTPKHLITATGQRVTLRCSPRSGDLSVYWYQQSLDQGLQFLIQYYNGEERAKGNILERFSAQQFPDLHSELNLSSLELGDSALYFCASSEGGRGNSPLHFGNGTRLTVT.

The CDR3 region is CASSLNGDRGHTIYF. The CDR3 DNA reads TGTGCCAGCAGCTTAAACGGTGACAGGGGACACACCATATATTTT. The chain employs TRBV7-3 and TRBJ1-3; 8 bases fit TRBD1. The J segment lost 8 bases and the V segment lost 1 base, leaving 7 bases of the junction unmatched. Germline V gives CDR1 SGHTA, CDR2 FQGTGA. The CDR3 loop spans 15 amino acids.

This clone came up once. This sequence joins TRBV30 and TRBJ2-6; TRBD2 might be the D (6 bases). The CDR3 extends over 17 amino acids. Trimming pared 3 bases from V and 0 bases from J, leaving 15 bases between. CDR1 GTSNPN and CDR2 SVGIG come from the germline V gene (reference sequence). In DNA, the CDR3 is TGTGCCTGGAGGAGAGGGAGGCTATCCTCTGGGGCCAACGTCCTGACTTTC. As protein: CAWRRGRLSSGANVLTF.

The chain joins TRBV5-1 to TRBJ2-7, with a tentative D call TRBD2 (7 bases). The CDR3 sequence is 16 residues long. CDR1 is SGHRS and CDR2 is YFSETQ in the germline V gene. V lost 4 bases and J 5 bases, leaving 22 bases between the germline ends. The CDR3: CASSAMRGGADHEQYF. CDR3 nucleotides: TGCGCCAGCAGCGCTATGAGGGGGGGAGCGGACCACGAGCAGTACTTC.

The rearrangement joins TRBV7-3 to TRBJ2-5, with D perhaps TRBD1 (5 bases). Germline lookup yields CDR1 SGHTA and CDR2 FQGTGA. The V gene lost 5 bases and the J gene lost 5 bases, with 18 bases spanning the gap. CDR3 size: 15 residues. The CDR3 loop is CASSPQGGSRETQYF. In DNA form, the CDR3 reads TGTGCCAGCAGCCCCCAGGGCGGCAGTCGGGAGACCCAGTACTTC.

The chain carries TRBV6-1 and TRBJ1-1; maybe TRBD1 (5 bases). This CDR3 spans 15 amino acids. Germline CDR1 reads MNHNS; CDR2 reads SASEGT. The V gene lost 2 bases and the J gene lost 1 base, with 11 bases spanning the gap. CDR3 sequence reads: CASSEQGGENTEAFF. As DNA, the CDR3 is TGTGCCAGCAGTGAACAGGGAGGGGAGAACACTGAAGCTTTCTTT.

The J gene is TRBJ1-2, the V gene TRBV7-9, with TRBD1 identical over 7 bases. CDR1 SEHNR and CDR2 FQNEAQ come from the germline V gene (reference sequence). V gave up 3 bases and J gave up 1 base; unmatched junction bases: 2. The CDR3 is 14 amino acids. The CDR3 sequence is CASSLGQNNYGYTF. The CDR3 DNA follows: TGTGCCAGCAGCTTGGGACAGAATAACTATGGCTACACCTTC.

This chain links TRBV28 with TRBJ2-5, with TRBD2 as a possible D gene (6 bases). V was trimmed by 5 bases and J by 7 bases, leaving 11 bases between them. Germline V gene lookup returns CDR1 MDHEN and CDR2 SYDVKM. CDR3 length: 12 amino acids. CDR3 loop: CASSRDLGTQYF. DNA of the CDR3: TGTGCCAGCAGTCGGGACTTAGGGACCCAGTACTTC.

The genes are TRBV7-8 and TRBJ1-3; no reliable D call. Germline V gene sequence: CDR1 SGHVS, CDR2 FQNEAQ. The germline V and J ends were trimmed by 4 bases and 0 bases, with 7 bases remaining between them. The CDR3 runs to 14 residues. Written as DNA, the CDR3 is TGTGCCAGCAGCTCACCGAGCTCTGGAAACACCATATATTTT. It specifies CASSSPSSGNTIYF.

The sample holds one count of this clone. The V gene is TRBV3-1 (or the pseudogene TRBV3-2), the J gene TRBJ2-1, with TRBD1 matching 8 bases. Losses at the gene ends were 2 bases for V and 5 bases for J; bases not matched to a gene: 5. CDR3 length: 15 amino acids. Germline V lookup: CDR1 LGHDT, CDR2 YNNKEL (reference sequence). Here the CDR3 reads CASSQSGGQDNEQFF. The CDR3 DNA follows: TGTGCCAGCAGCCAATCAGGGGGCCAGGACAATGAGCAGTTCTTC.

The chain links TRBV9 to TRBJ1-5, with D perhaps TRBD1 (5 bases). In germline, CDR1 is SGDLS, CDR2 YYNGEE. This CDR3 is built from 18 residues. V lost 0 bases and J 0 bases, leaving 16 bases between the germline ends. The CDR3: CASSVVSYRCYSNQPQHF. The DNA of the CDR3 is TGTGCCAGCAGCGTAGTGTCGTACAGGTGTTATAGCAATCAGCCCCAGCATTTT.

This chain connects TRBV6-6 to TRBJ1-1, with D unresolved. Trimming pared 5 bases from V and 9 bases from J, leaving 13 bases between. Germline values: CDR1 MNHNY, CDR2 SVGAGI (reference sequence). The CDR3 runs 12 residues. The CDR3 region is CASSQNTEKAFF. CDR3 nucleotides: TGTGCCAGCAGTCAGAATACAGAGAAAGCTTTCTTT.

The chain combines TRBV28 with TRBJ2-3; the match to TRBD2 covers 8 bases. Germline trimming cut 10 bases from V and 4 bases from J; bases unmatched to any gene: 13. CDR1 MDHEN and CDR2 SYDVKM come from the germline V gene. This CDR3 is 15 amino acids long. CDR3 in DNA: TGTGCCATACAAAAGAGCGGGAGCGTGGCAGATACGCAGTATTTT. It translates to CAIQKSGSVADTQYF.

J is TRBJ2-5 and V is TRBV6-4, with 10 bases that match TRBD2. Germline CDR1 and CDR2: MRHNA and SNTAGT. Trimming cost V 6 bases and J 1 base; bases outside gene matches: 5. The CDR3 runs to 15 residues. DNA of the CDR3: TGTGCCAGCAGCCGGACTAGCGGCCCCCAAGAGACCCAGTACTTC. It translates to CASSRTSGPQETQYF.

V usage is TRBV19 and J usage is TRBJ2-5; 9 nucleotides line up with TRBD1. CDR1 and CDR2 from the germline V gene are LNHDA and SQIVND (reference sequence). V shed 6 bases, J shed 5 bases, and the junction held 7 bases outside the gene matches. This CDR3 comprises 14 residues. The CDR3 DNA sequence: TGTGCCAGTAGAGGGACAGGGATCGGGGAGACCCAGTACTTC. Its translation: CASRGTGIGETQYF.

The rearrangement joins TRBV5-4 to TRBJ1-1, with 9 bases aligning to TRBD1. This CDR3 comprises 14 residues. The junction had 2 bases not matched to a gene; V was cut back by 2 bases and J by 3 bases. Germline CDR1 reads SGHNT; CDR2 reads YYREEE (reference sequence). CDR3 sequence reads: CASSFWTGDTEAFF. DNA for the CDR3: TGTGCCAGCAGCTTCTGGACAGGGGACACTGAAGCTTTCTTT.

The chain combines TRBV3-1 (or the pseudogene TRBV3-2) with TRBJ2-7; D is possibly TRBD2 (6 bases). Trimming pared 0 bases from V and 4 bases from J, leaving 16 bases between. The CDR3 runs to 16 residues. The germline CDR1 and CDR2 sequences are LGHDT and YNNKEL (reference sequence). DNA for the CDR3: TGTGCCAGCAGCCAAGATTTGGTGGGAGGCTCTTACGAGCAGTACTTC. Translating gives CASSQDLVGGSYEQYF.

The chain links TRBV7-2 to TRBJ2-7; 7 bases agree with TRBD1. With 6 bases clipped from V and 3 bases from J, the junction kept 11 bases outside the gene matches. This CDR3 comprises 15 residues. Germline CDR1 reads SGHTA; CDR2 reads FQGNSA. The CDR3 DNA reads TGTGCCAGCAGTTCTACAGGGGACCTTAGCTACGAGCAGTACTTC. Translating it yields CASSSTGDLSYEQYF.

The V gene is TRBV5-8, the J gene TRBJ2-3; 11 bases are a match to TRBD1. This CDR3 spans 14 amino acids. The V gene's germline CDR1 is SGHTS and CDR2 YDEGEE. The V gene end was trimmed by 4 bases and the J gene end by 3 bases; junction bases not matched to a gene: 1. The CDR3 region has the DNA TGTGCCAGCAGCCGGGACAGGGGGACAGATACGCAGTATTTT. Translated: CASSRDRGTDTQYF.

This clone was seen only once. The rearrangement joins TRBV18 to TRBJ1-1; 8 bases fit TRBD1. From germline, CDR1 is KGHSH and CDR2 LQKENI. After removal of 8 bases from V and 3 bases from J, the junction contained 5 bases not matched to a gene. The CDR3 sequence is 13 residues long. Here the CDR3 reads CASREQGDTEAFF. CDR3 DNA sequence: TGTGCCAGCCGCGAACAGGGGGACACTGAAGCTTTCTTT.

The chain joins TRBV27 to TRBJ2-7; 7 bases line up with TRBD1. From germline, CDR1 is MNHEY and CDR2 SMNVEV (reference sequence). This CDR3 has 14 amino acids. V dropped 4 bases and J dropped 4; count of bases not matched to a gene: 7. The DNA of the CDR3 is TGTGCCAGCAGTTCCACAGGGGCCCAATACGAGCAGTACTTC. Translated: CASSSTGAQYEQYF.

This clone was seen only once. V usage is TRBV24-1 and J usage is TRBJ2-1; TRBD2 aligns across 8 bases. CDR3 size: 16 residues. Germline V gives CDR1 KGHDR, CDR2 SFDVKD. Trimming removed 7 bases from V and 7 bases from J; junction bases left unmatched: 14. This chain's CDR3 is CATSAVAGPRGNEQFF. The CDR3 nucleotides are TGTGCCACCAGCGCCGTAGCGGGGCCCCGTGGGAATGAGCAGTTCTTC.

The rearrangement uses TRBV5-1 and TRBJ2-2; 10 bases fit TRBD1. There are 15 residues in the CDR3. Germline values: CDR1 SGHRS, CDR2 YFSETQ. Trimming at V came to 7 bases and at J to 7 bases, leaving 10 bases not matched to a gene. CDR3 nucleotide sequence: TGCGCCAGCTCCGCCGGGACAGGGGTGGTCGGGGAGCTGTTTTTT. It codes for CASSAGTGVVGELFF.